A selection of T cell receptor beta chains follows, all from one sample in a study of T cell responses to AZD1222 COVID-19 vaccine. Profiling relied on immunoSEQ multiplex PCR, and the TCRdb table lists in-frame clones only, not all of them. The sample consists of about 140,000 clones, 89% of them appearing once. Material: peripheral blood, obtained on day 0 of AZD1222 vaccination. Receptors originate from an adult in good health. CDR3s include the opening cysteine and the closing phenylalanine or tryptophan. Fields, in order: CDR3 DNA, CDR3 protein, D gene, V gene, J gene, clone size. The D gene is left open where the match is weak. Expanded clones get a size class; other rows say once, few or many, or leave the size out.

TGCGCCAGCAGCCAAGATACAGGCAGCATGCCTGCACACTATGGCTACACCTTC	CASSQDTGSMPAHYGYTF	.	TRBV4-1	TRBJ1-2	once
TGCGCCAGCGCCTCCCGGTCGACTTTTAGGGGCATCGAGCAGTACTTC	CASASRSTFRGIEQYF	.	TRBV5-1	TRBJ2-7	.
TGCAGCGTTGAATCGTGGGGGGGCGTTAGCAATGAGCAGTTCTTC	CSVESWGGVSNEQFF	.	TRBV29-1	TRBJ2-1	.
TGTGCCAGCAGTCCGTCGACTGTACGCCACGACAATGAGCAGTTCTTC	CASSPSTVRHDNEQFF	.	TRBV2	TRBJ2-1	.
TGTGCCAGCAGCCTACAATATGAGCAGTTCTTC	CASSLQYEQFF	.	TRBV11-2	TRBJ2-1	.
TGCGCCAGCAGCCAGGGGGCCCGCGGGGGGTCCACTGAAGCTTTCTTT	CASSQGARGGSTEAFF	.	TRBV4-1	TRBJ1-1	.
TGCGCCAGCGGGGCAGGGGCGGTCTCCCGCAATTCACCCCTCCACTTT	CASGAGAVSRNSPLHF	.	TRBV4-1	TRBJ1-6	.
TGTGCCAGCAGCCCGGCCGGGGGACGAGGATCCAATGAGCAGTTCTTC	CASSPAGGRGSNEQFF	.	TRBV7-9	TRBJ2-1	.
TGTGCCAGCAGCTTCTCCGCGACAGGGTATGGCTACACCTTC	CASSFSATGYGYTF	TRBD1	TRBV7-9	TRBJ1-2	.
TGTGCCAGCTCACCAGTGTCCAGGAACACTGAAGCTTTCTTT	CASSPVSRNTEAFF	.	TRBV18	TRBJ1-1	.
TGTGCCAGCAGCCGGACTAGCGACACAGATACGCAGTATTTT	CASSRTSDTDTQYF	TRBD2	TRBV4-2	TRBJ2-3	.
TGTGCCAGCAGTTACCTGGGACGCTCTGGAAACACCATATATTTT	CASSYLGRSGNTIYF	.	TRBV6-2/TRBV6-3	TRBJ1-3	once
TGTGCCAGCAGCCTGTTTCCCCGGACAGGGGGCTACGAGCAGTACTTC	CASSLFPRTGGYEQYF	TRBD1	TRBV28	TRBJ2-7	.
TGCGCCAGCAGCTCAACAGATATTAACTATGGCTACACCTTC	CASSSTDINYGYTF	.	TRBV5-1	TRBJ1-2	.
TGTGCCAGCTCACTAAGTGTCGTGGGGGCAAGGGATGGCTACACCTTC	CASSLSVVGARDGYTF	.	TRBV18	TRBJ1-2	.
TGTGCCATCAGAGAAAGCGCGAGCTCCTACAATGAGCAGTTCTTC	CAIRESASSYNEQFF	.	TRBV10-3	TRBJ2-1	.
TGTGCCAGCAGCTCCCTCGGGACTGAGCAGTACTTC	CASSSLGTEQYF	.	TRBV11-2	TRBJ2-7	.
TGCGCCAGCAGCCGGGGCTCTAGCGGGAACACAGATACGCAGTATTTT	CASSRGSSGNTDTQYF	TRBD2	TRBV4-1	TRBJ2-3	.
TGCAGCGTTGAGCTTTTAGCGGGCGGCACAGATACGCAGTATTTT	CSVELLAGGTDTQYF	TRBD2	TRBV29-1	TRBJ2-3	.
TGTGCCAGCAGTAACCCCGGGACCCAAACAGATACGCAGTATTTT	CASSNPGTQTDTQYF	.	TRBV28	TRBJ2-3	.
TGTGCCTGGAGTGTAGTGGGCCATTTGTATAATTCACCCCTCCACTTT	CAWSVVGHLYNSPLHF	.	TRBV30	TRBJ1-6	.
TGCGCCAGCAGTGGAGAAAGCGGGAGGGCCCCAAGTGAGCAGTTCTTC	CASSGESGRAPSEQFF	TRBD2	TRBV10-1	TRBJ2-1	.
TGTGCCAGCAGCCAAGGGGCTAGTCGGGAGACCCAGTACTTC	CASSQGASRETQYF	.	TRBV4-2	TRBJ2-5	few
TGTGCCAGCAGTTTAGGAGCGGGAGCTCAATACGAGCAGTACTTC	CASSLGAGAQYEQYF	TRBD2	TRBV27	TRBJ2-7	.
TGTGCCAGCTCACCAGGGTTAAACTATGGCTACACCTTC	CASSPGLNYGYTF	.	TRBV18	TRBJ1-2	once
TGTGCCAGCAGTTTAGAGGGCTACGAGCAGTACTTC	CASSLEGYEQYF	.	TRBV2	TRBJ2-7	.
TGCGCCAGCAGCTTGCCGGGACTCCTTGCCGAGCAGTACTTC	CASSLPGLLAEQYF	.	TRBV5-1	TRBJ2-7	.
TGTGCCAGCAGCACAGGTTCTAACTATGGCTACACCTTC	CASSTGSNYGYTF	.	TRBV12-3/TRBV12-4	TRBJ1-2	.
TGTGCCAGCAGCTCCCCCAAACTCCATGGCTACACCTTC	CASSSPKLHGYTF	.	TRBV11-2	TRBJ1-2	.